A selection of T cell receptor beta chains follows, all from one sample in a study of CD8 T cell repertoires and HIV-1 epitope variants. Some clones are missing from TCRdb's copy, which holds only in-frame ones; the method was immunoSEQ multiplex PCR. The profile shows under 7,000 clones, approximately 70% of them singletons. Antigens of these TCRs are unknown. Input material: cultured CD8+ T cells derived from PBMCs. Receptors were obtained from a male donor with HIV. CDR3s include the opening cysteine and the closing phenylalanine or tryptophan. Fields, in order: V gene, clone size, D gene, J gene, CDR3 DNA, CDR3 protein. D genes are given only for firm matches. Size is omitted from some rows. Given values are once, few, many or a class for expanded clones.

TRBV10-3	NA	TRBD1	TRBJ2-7	TGTGCCATCAATTCCGGACAGGGCTACGAGCAGTACTTC	CAINSGQGYEQYF
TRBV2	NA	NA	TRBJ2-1	TGTGCCAGCAGGAAGAGCTCCTACAATGAGCAGTTCTTC	CASRKSSYNEQFF
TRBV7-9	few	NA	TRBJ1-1	TGTGCCAGCAGCTTAGTGGCGGGGGCCGCTGAAGCTTTCTTT	CASSLVAGAAEAFF
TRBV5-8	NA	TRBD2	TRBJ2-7	TGTGCCAGCAGCCTGAGCGGGAGGGGTTACGAGCAGTACTTC	CASSLSGRGYEQYF
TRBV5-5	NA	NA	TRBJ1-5	TGTGCCAGCAGCTTTTCGGGTAGCAATCAGCCCCAGCATTTT	CASSFSGSNQPQHF
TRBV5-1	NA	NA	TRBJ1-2	TGCGCCAGCAGCTTTGAGTTGTCAGGCTACACCTTC	CASSFELSGYTF
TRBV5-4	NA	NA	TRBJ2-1	TGTGCCAGCAGCTTGGGGGGACTTCTGAATGAGCAGTTCTTC	CASSLGGLLNEQFF
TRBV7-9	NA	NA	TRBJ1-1	TGTGCCAGCAGCCCCTGGGTGAACACTGAAGCTTTCTTT	CASSPWVNTEAFF
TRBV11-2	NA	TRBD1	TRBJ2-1	TGTGCCAGCAGCTCAAGGGGGACAGGGGTGGGCTCCTACAATGAGCAGTTCTTC	CASSSRGTGVGSYNEQFF
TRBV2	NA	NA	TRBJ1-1	TGTGCCAGCAGTGGAGGGGAAGAACTCTCTGAAGCTTTCTTT	CASSGGEELSEAFF
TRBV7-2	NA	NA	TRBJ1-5	TGTGCCAGCAGCCTTCGACCTAATCAGCCCCAGCATTTT	CASSLRPNQPQHF
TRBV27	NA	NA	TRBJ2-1	TGTGCCAGCAGTTTATCGGGGTTCAATGAGCAGTTCTTC	CASSLSGFNEQFF
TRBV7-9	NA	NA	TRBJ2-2	TGTGCCAGCAGCTTAGGGGCGCTCGGGGAGCTGTTTTTT	CASSLGALGELFF
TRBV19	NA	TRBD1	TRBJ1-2	TGTGCCAGTAGCATAGAACCGACAGGGGGAACCCCTACCCACTTATATGGCTACACCTTC	CASSIEPTGGTPTHLYGYTF
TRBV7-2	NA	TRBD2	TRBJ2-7	TGTGCCAGCAGCCCAGAAGGACTAGCGGGAGCCTACGAGCAGTACTTC	CASSPEGLAGAYEQYF
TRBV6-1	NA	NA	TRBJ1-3	TGTGCCAGCAGTGACAGGCACCTCTCTGGAAACACCATATATTTT	CASSDRHLSGNTIYF